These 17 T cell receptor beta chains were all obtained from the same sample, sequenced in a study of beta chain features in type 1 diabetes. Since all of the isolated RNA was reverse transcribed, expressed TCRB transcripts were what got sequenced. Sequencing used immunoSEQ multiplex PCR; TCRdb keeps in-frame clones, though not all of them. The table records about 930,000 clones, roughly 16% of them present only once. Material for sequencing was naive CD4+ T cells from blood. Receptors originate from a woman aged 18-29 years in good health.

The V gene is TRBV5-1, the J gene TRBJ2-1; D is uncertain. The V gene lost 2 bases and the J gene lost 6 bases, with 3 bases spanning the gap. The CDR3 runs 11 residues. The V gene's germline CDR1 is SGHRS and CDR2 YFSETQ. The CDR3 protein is CASSFSNEQFF. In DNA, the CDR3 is TGCGCCAGCAGCTTCAGCAATGAGCAGTTCTTC.

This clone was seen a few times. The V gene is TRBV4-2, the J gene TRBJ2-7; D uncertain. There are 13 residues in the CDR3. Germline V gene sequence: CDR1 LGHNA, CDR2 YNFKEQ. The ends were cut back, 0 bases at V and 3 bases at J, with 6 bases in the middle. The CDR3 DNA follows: TGTGCCAGCAGCCAAGATCAGCTCTACGAGCAGTACTTC. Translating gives CASSQDQLYEQYF.

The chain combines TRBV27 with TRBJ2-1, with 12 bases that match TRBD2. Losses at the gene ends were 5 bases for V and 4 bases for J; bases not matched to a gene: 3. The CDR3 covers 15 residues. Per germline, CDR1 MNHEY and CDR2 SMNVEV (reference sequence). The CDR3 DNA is TGTGCCAGCAGTACCGGACTAGCGGGATACAATGAGCAGTTCTTC. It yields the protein CASSTGLAGYNEQFF.

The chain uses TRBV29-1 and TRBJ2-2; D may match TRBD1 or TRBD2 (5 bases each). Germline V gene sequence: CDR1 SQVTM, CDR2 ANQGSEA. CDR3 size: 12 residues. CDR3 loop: CTYRDNTGELFF. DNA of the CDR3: TGCACCTACCGGGACAACACCGGGGAGCTGTTTTTT.

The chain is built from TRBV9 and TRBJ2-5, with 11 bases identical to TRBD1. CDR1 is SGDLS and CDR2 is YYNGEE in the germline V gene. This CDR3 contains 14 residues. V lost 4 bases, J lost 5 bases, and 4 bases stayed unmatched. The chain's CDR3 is CASSTDRGLETQYF. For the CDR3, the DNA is TGTGCCAGCAGCACGGACAGGGGGCTGGAGACCCAGTACTTC.

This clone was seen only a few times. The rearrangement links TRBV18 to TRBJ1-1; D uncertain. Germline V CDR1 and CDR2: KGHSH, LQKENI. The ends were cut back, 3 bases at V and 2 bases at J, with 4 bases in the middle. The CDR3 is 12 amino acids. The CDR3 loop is CASSPTNTEAFF. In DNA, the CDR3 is TGTGCCAGCTCACCTACAAACACTGAAGCTTTCTTT.

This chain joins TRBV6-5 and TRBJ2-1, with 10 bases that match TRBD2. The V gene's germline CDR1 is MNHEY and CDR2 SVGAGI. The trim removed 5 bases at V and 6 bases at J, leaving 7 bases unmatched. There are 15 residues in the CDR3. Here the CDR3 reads CASSRTGLAINEQFF. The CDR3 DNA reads TGTGCCAGCAGTCGAACGGGACTAGCGATCAATGAGCAGTTCTTC.

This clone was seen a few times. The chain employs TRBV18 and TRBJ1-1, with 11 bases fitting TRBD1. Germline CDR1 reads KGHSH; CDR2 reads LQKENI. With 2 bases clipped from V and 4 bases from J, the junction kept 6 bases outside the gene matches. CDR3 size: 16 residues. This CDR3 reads CASSPIGQGAFTEAFF. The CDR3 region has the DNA TGTGCCAGCTCACCAATTGGACAGGGGGCGTTCACTGAAGCTTTCTTT.

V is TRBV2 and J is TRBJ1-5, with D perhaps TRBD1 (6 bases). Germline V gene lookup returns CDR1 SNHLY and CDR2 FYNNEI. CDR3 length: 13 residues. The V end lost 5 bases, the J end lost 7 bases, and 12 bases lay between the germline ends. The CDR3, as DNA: TGTGCCAGCAGTAGAGACAGGAACCAGCCCCAGCATTTT. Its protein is CASSRDRNQPQHF. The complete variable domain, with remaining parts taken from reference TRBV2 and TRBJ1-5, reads EPEVTQTPSHQVTQMGQEVILRCVPISNHLYFYWYRQILGQKVEFLVSFYNNEISEKSEIFDDQFSVERPDGSNFTLKIRSTKLEDSAMYFCASSRDRNQPQHFGDGTRLSIL.

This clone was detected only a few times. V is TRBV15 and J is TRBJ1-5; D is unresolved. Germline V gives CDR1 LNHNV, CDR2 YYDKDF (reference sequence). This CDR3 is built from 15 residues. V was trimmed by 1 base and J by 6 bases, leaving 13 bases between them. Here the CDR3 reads CATSRGTGAFQPQHF. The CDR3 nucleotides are TGTGCCACCAGCAGAGGGACGGGTGCTTTTCAGCCCCAGCATTTT.

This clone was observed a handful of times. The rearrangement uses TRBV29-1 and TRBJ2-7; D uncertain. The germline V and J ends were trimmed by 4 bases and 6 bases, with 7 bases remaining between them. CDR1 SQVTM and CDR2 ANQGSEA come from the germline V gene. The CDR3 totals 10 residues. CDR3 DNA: TGCAGCGTTGGTTCGGCCGAGCAGTACTTC. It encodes CSVGSAEQYF.

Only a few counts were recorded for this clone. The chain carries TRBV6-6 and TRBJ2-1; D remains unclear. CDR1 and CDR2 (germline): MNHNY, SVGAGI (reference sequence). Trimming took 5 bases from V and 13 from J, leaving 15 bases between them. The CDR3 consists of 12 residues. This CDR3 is CASSTTIKAQFF. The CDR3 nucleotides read TGTGCCAGCAGTACTACAATTAAAGCTCAGTTCTTC.

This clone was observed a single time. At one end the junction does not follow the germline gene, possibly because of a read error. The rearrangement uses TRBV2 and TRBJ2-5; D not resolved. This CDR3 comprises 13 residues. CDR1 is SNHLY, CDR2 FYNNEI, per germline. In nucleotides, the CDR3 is TGTGCCAGCAGTGATCTGGGAAAAGAGGCCCAGTACTTC. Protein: CASSDLGKEAQYF.

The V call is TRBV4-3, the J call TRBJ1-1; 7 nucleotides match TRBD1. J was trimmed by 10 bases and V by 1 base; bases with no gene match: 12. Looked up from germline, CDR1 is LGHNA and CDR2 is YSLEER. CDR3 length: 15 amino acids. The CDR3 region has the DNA TGCGCCAGCAGCCAAGGAGCCAGGGACAGCCCGTTAGCTTTCTTT. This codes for CASSQGARDSPLAFF.

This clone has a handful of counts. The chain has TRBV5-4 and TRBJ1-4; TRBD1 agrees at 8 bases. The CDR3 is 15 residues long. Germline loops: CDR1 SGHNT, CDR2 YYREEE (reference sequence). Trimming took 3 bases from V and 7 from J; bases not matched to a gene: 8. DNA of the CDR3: TGTGCCAGCAGCTACTACAGGGGGAGCGGTGAAAAACTGTTTTTT. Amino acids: CASSYYRGSGEKLFF.

The CDR3 coding sequence is TGTGCCAGCAGTCCGTCCCGCGGGGGGCGTTCGTTCTTC. Its protein product is CASSPSRGGRSFF. The chain employs TRBV6-1 and TRBJ2-1; 8 positions agree with TRBD2. This CDR3 has 13 residues. With V trimmed by 5 bases and J by 15 bases, 12 bases remained unmatched. In germline, CDR1 is MNHNS, CDR2 SASEGT.

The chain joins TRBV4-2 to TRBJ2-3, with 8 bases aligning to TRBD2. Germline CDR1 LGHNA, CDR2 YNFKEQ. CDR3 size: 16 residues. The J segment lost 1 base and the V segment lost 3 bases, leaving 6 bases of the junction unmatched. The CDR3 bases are TGTGCCAGCAGCCAGGTTCCGGGACTAGGCACAGATACGCAGTATTTT. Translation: CASSQVPGLGTDTQYF.